These 31 T cell receptor beta chains originate from one sample sequenced in a study of T cell repertoires in cytomegalovirus infection. Via MiXCR, TCRdb re-called the reads, giving one row per CDR3 protein. The sample contains around 78,000 distinct CDR3 sequences, about 40% of which appear only once. Their recognized antigens are unknown. The material was CD8+ T cells from cultured PBMCs, obtained from culture after CMV antigen stimulation. Every receptor here comes from a human donor in good health (CMV status not recorded). Some clones in this sample may be carry-over from other donors' samples.

The V and J genes are TRBV11-1 and TRBJ2-7; maybe TRBD2 (5 bases). There are 14 residues in the CDR3. The V and J ends lost 4 bases and 3 bases respectively, with 13 bases between them. Germline V lookup: CDR1 SGHAT, CDR2 FQDESV (reference sequence). The CDR3 reads CASSSPGIYYEQYF. The CDR3 coding sequence is TGTGCCAGCAGCTCCCCCGGGATATACTACGAGCAGTACTTC. The full variable domain, in which reference TRBV11-1 and TRBJ2-7 provide the parts outside the CDR3, is EAEVAQSPRYKITEKSQAVAFWCDPISGHATLYWYRQILGQGPELLVQFQDESVVDDSQLPKDRFSAERLKGVDSTLKIQPAELGDSAMYLCASSSPGIYYEQYFGPGTRLTVT.

This clonotype was observed at least ten times. The chain is built from TRBV12-3 or TRBV12-4 and TRBJ2-2, with no clear D. This CDR3 is built from 16 residues. The ends were cut back, 4 bases at V and 0 bases at J, with 12 bases in the middle. The CDR3 sequence: CASSSPGHANTGELFF. CDR3 bases: TGTGCCAGCAGTTCCCCCGGGCACGCGAACACCGGGGAGCTGTTTTTT.

This clonotype came up a few times. The genes are TRBV20-1 and TRBJ2-1, with 9 positions matching TRBD2. The V gene end was trimmed by 0 bases and the J gene end by 10 bases; junction bases not matched to a gene: 4. The CDR3 consists of 13 residues. The germline gives CDR1 DFQATT, CDR2 SNEGSKA (reference sequence). Here the CDR3 reads CSARDTLAGEQFF. The DNA for the CDR3 is TGCAGTGCTAGAGATACCCTAGCGGGGGAGCAGTTCTTC.

CDR3 residues: CASSLSTPLGGAVPYNEQFF. CDR3 DNA: TGTGCCAGCAGTTTATCGACCCCCCTTGGGGGGGCAGTACCCTACAATGAGCAGTTCTTC. The V and J genes are TRBV27 and TRBJ2-1; D perhaps matches TRBD2 (7 bases). With 0 bases removed from V and 2 bases from J, the gap between germline ends came to 23 bases. The CDR3 runs 20 residues. Germline loops: CDR1 MNHEY, CDR2 SMNVEV (reference sequence).

This rearrangement joins TRBV20-1 to TRBJ1-6; 8 bases match TRBD1. The V and J ends lost 3 bases and 8 bases, in that order; junction bases with no gene match: 6. Germline CDR1 reads DFQATT; CDR2 reads SNEGSKA (reference sequence). The CDR3 length is 14 residues. CDR3 sequence (DNA): TGCAGTGCTAGTGGGACAGGCTTGGATTCACCCCTCCACTTT. Protein product: CSASGTGLDSPLHF.

Only one count was recorded for this clonotype. This chain joins TRBV7-4 and TRBJ2-3, with D possibly TRBD2 on 5 matching bases. The ends were cut back, 1 base at V and 2 bases at J, with 13 bases in the middle. The CDR3 loop spans 16 amino acids. CDR1 SGHVT and CDR2 SQSDAQ come from the germline V gene. The CDR3 loop reads CASSLGAARVTDTQYF. CDR3 nucleotide sequence: TGTGCCAGCAGCTTAGGAGCGGCTAGGGTCACAGATACGCAGTATTTT.

V usage is TRBV7-9 and J usage is TRBJ2-3, with unresolved D. This CDR3 has 15 residues. CDR1 and CDR2 from the germline V gene are SEHNR and FQNEAQ (reference sequence). Trimming removed 3 bases at V and 2 bases at J, with 12 bases between. The CDR3 loop is CASSFTGRPTDTQYF. CDR3 coding DNA: TGTGCCAGCAGCTTCACCGGCCGTCCCACAGATACGCAGTATTTT.

This clonotype appeared a few times. The chain carries TRBV7-2 and TRBJ2-5; tentative D call: TRBD2 (5 bases). This CDR3 has 13 residues. Per the germline V gene, CDR1 is SGHTA and CDR2 is FQGNSA. V was pared by 5 bases and J by 8 bases, with 15 bases between. CDR3 in DNA: TGTGCCAGCAGCCACGGACTGGTTGGTACCCAGTACTTC. This translates into CASSHGLVGTQYF.

This clonotype was observed a handful of times. V is TRBV27 and J is TRBJ1-1, with D unresolved. Trimming shortened V by 2 bases and J by 0 bases, and 16 bases separated the two germline ends. CDR3 size: 17 residues. The V gene's germline CDR1 is MNHEY and CDR2 SMNVEV (reference sequence). The CDR3 protein is CASSLVSGVHLNTEAFF. In nucleotides, the CDR3 is TGTGCCAGCAGTTTAGTCTCGGGAGTTCACCTGAACACTGAAGCTTTCTTT.

This rearrangement joins TRBV7-2 to TRBJ2-7; TRBD1 matches at 9 bases. Germline CDR1 and CDR2: SGHTA and FQGNSA. V shed 6 bases and J 3 bases; nucleotides not matched to a gene: 6. This CDR3 spans 14 amino acids. CDR3 in DNA: TGTGCCAGCAGTAGTGGGACAGGGTACTACGAGCAGTACTTC. Encoded protein: CASSSGTGYYEQYF.

CDR3: CSAPPATSGAPITDTQYF. In DNA form, the CDR3 reads TGCAGTGCTCCCCCGGCGACTAGCGGGGCCCCGATCACAGATACGCAGTATTTT. The rearrangement joins TRBV20-1 to TRBJ2-3; TRBD2 matches at 11 bases. The CDR3 is 18 residues long. The germline gives CDR1 DFQATT, CDR2 SNEGSKA (reference sequence). Losses at the gene ends were 5 bases for V and 2 bases for J; bases not matched to a gene: 15.

The chain uses TRBV6-6 and TRBJ1-1; D is undetermined. The CDR3 spans 14 residues. Germline CDR1 and CDR2: MNHNY and SVGAGI (reference sequence). V lost 1 base and J 1 base, leaving 7 bases between the germline ends. CDR3 sequence (DNA): TGTGCCAGCAGTTACTGGGCGGCGAACACTGAAGCTTTCTTT. Protein: CASSYWAANTEAFF.

This CDR3 reads CASSIDRTGSGAKNIQYF. The CDR3, as DNA: TGTGCCAGTAGTATAGATCGAACAGGGTCGGGGGCCAAAAACATTCAGTACTTC. The chain recombines TRBV19 with TRBJ2-4; D is possibly TRBD1 (6 bases). CDR3 length: 18 residues. The germline V and J ends were trimmed by 0 bases and 1 base, with 16 bases remaining between them. The V gene's germline CDR1 is LNHDA and CDR2 SQIVND (reference sequence).

The V and J genes are TRBV2 and TRBJ2-1, with TRBD1 identical over 7 bases. The CDR3 length is 14 residues. Germline V gene sequence: CDR1 SNHLY, CDR2 FYNNEI. V was pared by 8 bases and J by 8 bases, with 12 bases of the junction left unmatched. In DNA, the CDR3 is TGTGCCAGCCTCGGGACAGAGGGATTTTATGAGCAGTTCTTC. Its translation is CASLGTEGFYEQFF. The entire variable domain, with the rest obtained from reference TRBV2 and TRBJ2-1, is as follows: EPEVTQTPSHQVTQMGQEVILRCVPISNHLYFYWYRQILGQKVEFLVSFYNNEISEKSEIFDDQFSVERPDGSNFTLKIRSTKLEDSAMYFCASLGTEGFYEQFFGPGTRLTVL.

This clonotype was seen a few times. In nucleotides, the CDR3 is TGTGCCAGCAAAAGGACAGGGGAAGCTTTCTTT. Translation gives CASKRTGEAFF. The rearrangement joins TRBV7-6 to TRBJ1-1; 8 bases fit TRBD1. Trimming at V came to 7 bases and at J to 8 bases, leaving 3 bases not matched to a gene. Per the germline V gene, CDR1 is SGHVS and CDR2 is FNYEAQ. CDR3 length: 11 amino acids. Based on the CDR3 plus reference TRBV7-6 and TRBJ1-1, the full variable domain is GAGVSQSPRYKVTKRGQDVALRCDPISGHVSLYWYRQALGQGPEFLTYFNYEAQQDKSGLPNDRFSAERPEGSISTLTIQRTEQRDSAMYRCASKRTGEAFFGQGTRLTVV.

This clonotype appeared many times. The CDR3: CASSQDMAVSNQPQHF. CDR3 in DNA: TGCGCCAGCAGCCAAGATATGGCAGTTAGCAATCAGCCCCAGCATTTT. The rearrangement uses TRBV4-1 and TRBJ1-5; D not resolved. Germline loops: CDR1 MGHRA, CDR2 YSYEKL. The CDR3 contains 16 residues. V dropped 0 bases and J dropped 0 bases, with 9 bases sitting between them.

The chain combines TRBV28 with TRBJ2-1, with D perhaps TRBD1 (6 bases). Germline V lookup: CDR1 MDHEN, CDR2 SYDVKM. Trimming took 4 bases from V and 9 from J, leaving 16 bases between them. This CDR3 contains 14 residues. CDR3: CASSSPTGWGEQFF. The CDR3 coding sequence is TGTGCCAGCAGTTCCCCGACAGGCTGGGGTGAGCAGTTCTTC.

The table lists this clonotype with a few counts. The chain is built from TRBV6-1 and TRBJ2-7; the D is unclear. Germline V lookup: CDR1 MNHNS, CDR2 SASEGT. The CDR3 has 15 residues. V shed 7 bases and J shed 0 bases, with 16 bases lying between them. The CDR3 region is CASTEIRAYSYEQYF. CDR3 DNA sequence: TGTGCCAGCACGGAGATCCGGGCCTACTCCTACGAGCAGTACTTC.

The rearrangement joins TRBV20-1 to TRBJ2-7, with D possibly matching TRBD1 (6 bases). Trimming cost V 4 bases and J 1 base, with 11 bases left between them. The CDR3 has 13 residues. Germline V gene sequence: CDR1 DFQATT, CDR2 SNEGSKA (reference sequence). The CDR3 loop is CSAITGSSYEQYF. DNA of the CDR3: TGCAGTGCTATAACAGGGAGTTCCTACGAGCAGTACTTC.

The V call is TRBV12-3 or TRBV12-4, the J call TRBJ2-2; possibly TRBD1 for D (6 bases). This CDR3 has 18 amino acids. Trimming removed 0 bases from V and 6 bases from J, with 20 bases in between. This chain's CDR3 is CASSLATPNYREAGELFF. Written as DNA, the CDR3 is TGTGCCAGCAGTTTAGCGACACCTAACTACAGGGAAGCCGGGGAGCTGTTTTTT.

This clonotype was recorded a few times. The chain employs TRBV7-3 and TRBJ2-2; unclear D gene. The germline V gene encodes CDR1 SGHTA and CDR2 FQGTGA. Trimming removed 7 bases at V and 1 base at J, with 4 bases between. The CDR3 loop spans 12 amino acids. In DNA, the CDR3 is TGTGCCAGCAAATTGAACACCGGGGAGCTGTTTTTT. This gives the protein CASKLNTGELFF. Combining the CDR3 with reference TRBV7-3 and TRBJ2-2 gives the whole variable domain GAGVSQTPSNKVTEKGKYVELRCDPISGHTALYWYRQSLGQGPEFLIYFQGTGAADDSGLPNDRFFAVRPEGSVSTLKIQRTERGDSAVYLCASKLNTGELFFGEGSRLTVL.

V and J are TRBV20-1 and TRBJ1-1; 7 nucleotides match TRBD1. Germline V gives CDR1 DFQATT, CDR2 SNEGSKA (reference sequence). The CDR3 extends over 10 amino acids. V lost 7 bases to trimming and J lost 10 bases; unmatched junction nucleotides: 6. CDR3 loop: CSVHTGVAFF. The CDR3 DNA follows: TGCAGTGTACACACAGGGGTAGCTTTCTTT.

This chain uses TRBV24-1 with TRBJ2-1; no firm D call. This CDR3 region has 15 residues. CDR1 KGHDR and CDR2 SFDVKD come from the germline V gene. Trimming removed 5 bases at V and 4 bases at J, with 14 bases between. Here the CDR3 reads CATSVGPLGYNEQFF. CDR3 in DNA: TGTGCCACCAGTGTTGGCCCCCTGGGGTACAATGAGCAGTTCTTC.

This clonotype was seen repeatedly, ten times or more. The V call is TRBV7-9, the J call TRBJ2-3; the D is unclear. This CDR3 is built from 15 residues. Deletions cut 5 bases from V and 3 bases from J, with 15 bases between. Germline-derived CDR1 and CDR2 are SEHNR and FQNEAQ (reference sequence). The DNA of the CDR3 is TGTGCCAGCAGCCCACCCGGTTCTACTACAGATACGCAGTATTTT. This codes for CASSPPGSTTDTQYF.

The chain has TRBV7-4 and TRBJ1-3, with D hard to call. CDR1 and CDR2 from the germline V gene are SGHVT and SQSDAQ. CDR3 length: 13 amino acids. V gave up 8 bases and J gave up 6 bases, with 14 bases separating them. The CDR3 loop is CASGFDWANTIYF. The CDR3 nucleotides read TGTGCCAGCGGATTTGACTGGGCAAACACCATATATTTT.

The chain couples TRBV24-1 to TRBJ2-2; D possibly corresponds to TRBD1 (6 bases). Between the trimmed V and J ends, which lost 3 bases and 2 bases, there was a span of 12 bases. The germline V gene encodes CDR1 KGHDR and CDR2 SFDVKD. The CDR3 is made up of 16 amino acids. The CDR3: CATSDPGHRNTGELFF. The CDR3, as DNA: TGTGCCACCAGTGATCCGGGACACAGAAACACCGGGGAGCTGTTTTTT.

J is TRBJ1-1 and V is TRBV7-6, with D possibly being TRBD1 (6 bases). V lost 1 base to trimming and J lost 6 bases, with 12 bases between them. This CDR3 comprises 14 residues. Germline CDR1 is SGHVS and CDR2 is FNYEAQ. CDR3 sequence: CASSLVQGRAEAFF. DNA for the CDR3: TGTGCCAGCAGCTTAGTACAGGGTAGGGCTGAAGCTTTCTTT.

The chain uses TRBV5-6 and TRBJ1-2, with TRBD1 matching over 7 bases. The V segment lost 1 base and the J segment 4 bases; nucleotides outside the gene matches: 7. This CDR3 spans 15 amino acids. CDR1 is SGHDT, CDR2 YYEEEE, per germline. CDR3 region: CASSLRSGGIYGYTF. The CDR3 region has the DNA TGTGCCAGCAGCTTGAGGTCAGGGGGTATCTATGGCTACACCTTC.

V is TRBV6-6 and J is TRBJ2-1; TRBD1 matches at 10 bases. CDR3 size: 13 residues. Germline V gene sequence: CDR1 MNHNY, CDR2 SVGAGI (reference sequence). The V segment lost 6 bases and the J segment 4 bases; nucleotides outside the gene matches: 0. The CDR3 here is CASRDRGYNEQFF. The CDR3 DNA is TGTGCCAGCAGGGACAGGGGGTACAATGAGCAGTTCTTC.

The chain carries TRBV7-2 and TRBJ1-4; D gene ambiguous. The CDR3 totals 16 residues. The germline CDR1 and CDR2 sequences are SGHTA and FQGNSA. V lost 3 bases and J 5 bases, leaving 16 bases between the germline ends. The CDR3 here is CASSLAISFRNEKLFF. The CDR3 coding sequence is TGTGCCAGCAGCTTGGCGATATCGTTTAGAAATGAAAAACTGTTTTTT. Combining the CDR3 with reference TRBV7-2 and TRBJ1-4 gives the whole variable domain GAGVSQSPSNKVTEKGKDVELRCDPISGHTALYWYRQSLGQGLEFLIYFQGNSAPDKSGLPSDRFSAERTGGSVSTLTIQRTQQEDSAVYLCASSLAISFRNEKLFFGSGTQLSVL.

The chain recombines TRBV5-4 with TRBJ2-3, with D maybe TRBD1 (6 bases). Germline V gene sequence: CDR1 SGHNT, CDR2 YYREEE (reference sequence). Trimming left V 6 bases short and J 3 bases short, with 14 bases between. CDR3 length: 14 amino acids. CDR3 bases: TGTGCCAGCAACCACACTACAGGGACAGATACGCAGTATTTT. Translation: CASNHTTGTDTQYF.